What follows are 13 T cell receptor beta chains derived from one specimen sequenced in a study. TCRdb processed the 5' RACE reads anew with MiXCR; each CDR3 protein has one entry. The table records over 50,000 distinct CDR3 sequences, around 30% of them present only once. The specimen was tumor-infiltrating naive CD4+ T cells sorted from the breast tumor. Stated subset: naive CD4+ T cells, CD4+CD45RA+CD25-. Receptors originate from a female donor with breast cancer.

This clonotype was counted a few times. This chain links TRBV20-1 with TRBJ1-6; tentative D call: TRBD1 (6 bases). The CDR3 covers 14 residues. CDR1 is DFQATT, CDR2 SNEGSKA, per germline (reference sequence). V dropped 0 bases and J dropped 9 bases, with 12 bases sitting between them. CDR3 bases: TGCAGTGCTAGAGACAGGGGACGGGGTTCACCCCTCCACTTT. It translates to CSARDRGRGSPLHF.

In this sample, this clonotype turned up many times. The rearrangement uses TRBV29-1 and TRBJ1-1; possibly TRBD1 for D (5 bases). The V and J ends lost 6 bases and 0 bases respectively, with 11 bases between them. Germline-derived CDR1 and CDR2 are SQVTM and ANQGSEA. The CDR3 covers 13 residues. The CDR3 sequence: CSVRQNMNTEAFF. DNA for the CDR3: TGCAGCGTCCGACAGAACATGAACACTGAAGCTTTCTTT.

The sample holds many counts of this clonotype. The J gene is TRBJ1-1, the V gene TRBV4-1, with a possible D match to TRBD1 (5 bases). With 1 base removed from V and 0 bases from J, the gap between germline ends came to 15 bases. The CDR3 consists of 17 residues. CDR1 and CDR2 (germline): MGHRA, YSYEKL. In DNA form, the CDR3 reads TGCGCCAGCAGCCAAGTGGATATGGGACTGCTGAACACTGAAGCTTTCTTT. Translated, it gives CASSQVDMGLLNTEAFF.

With regard to this clonotype: A junction boundary mismatches the germline segment, possibly from a read error. The chain combines TRBV11-2 with TRBJ1-2; perhaps TRBD1 as D (6 bases). Germline V lookup: CDR1 SGHAT, CDR2 FQNNGV. CDR3 length: 14 residues. The CDR3 DNA follows: TGTACCAGCAGCTCCGAACAGGGAGCGGTTGGCTACACCTTC. Translating it yields CTSSSEQGAVGYTF. The entire variable domain, with the rest obtained from reference TRBV11-2 and TRBJ1-2, is as follows: EAGVAQSPRYKIIEKRQSVAFWCNPISGHATLYWYQQILGQGPKLLIQFQNNGVVDDSQLPKDRFSAERLKGVDSTLKIQPAKLEDSAVYLCTSSSEQGAVGYTFGSGTRLTVV.

This clonotype was counted ten times or more. The J gene is TRBJ1-1, the V gene TRBV10-2; D may be TRBD1 (6 bases). Deletions cut 3 bases from V and 0 bases from J, with 11 bases between. The CDR3 is made up of 15 amino acids. Germline loops: CDR1 WSHSY, CDR2 SAAADI. The DNA for the CDR3 is TGCGCCAGCAGTGATTTGGGGACACTGAACACTGAAGCTTTCTTT. Protein: CASSDLGTLNTEAFF.

At least ten counts were recorded for this clonotype. The chain carries TRBV4-3 and TRBJ2-3, with 10 bases identical to TRBD2. The germline CDR1 and CDR2 sequences are LGHNA and YSLEER. This CDR3 comprises 16 residues. V shed 1 base, J shed 5 bases, and the junction held 6 bases outside the gene matches. The CDR3 sequence is CASSQAPASGRDTQYF. CDR3 DNA sequence: TGCGCCAGCAGCCAAGCTCCCGCTAGCGGGAGAGATACGCAGTATTTT.

The chain has TRBV29-1 and TRBJ2-5; the D gene is possibly TRBD1 (6 bases). With 7 bases removed from V and 4 bases from J, the gap between germline ends came to 10 bases. This CDR3 region has 11 residues. Germline assignment: CDR1 SQVTM and CDR2 ANQGSEA. The CDR3 loop reads CSAGERETQYF. The CDR3 bases are TGCAGCGCAGGGGAGCGAGAGACCCAGTACTTC.

The rearrangement links TRBV6-5 to TRBJ1-2; TRBD1 is a possible D gene (5 bases). Trimming shortened V by 8 bases and J by 8 bases, and 9 bases separated the two germline ends. Per germline, CDR1 MNHEY and CDR2 SVGAGI. This CDR3 has 10 residues. CDR3 protein: CASLGDGYTF. In DNA, the CDR3 is TGTGCCAGCCTAGGGGACGGCTACACCTTC.

This clonotype was observed many times. The V and J genes are TRBV7-2 and TRBJ1-3; D remains unclear. V was pared by 2 bases and J by 4 bases, with 6 bases between. The CDR3 has 13 amino acids. Germline CDR1 reads SGHTA; CDR2 reads FQGNSA. The CDR3: CASSLIGGNTIYF. The CDR3 DNA sequence: TGTGCCAGCAGCTTAATAGGCGGAAACACCATATATTTT.

The chain couples TRBV7-2 to TRBJ1-1; D not resolved. The V gene's germline CDR1 is SGHTA and CDR2 FQGNSA. The V gene lost 1 base and the J gene lost 3 bases, with 12 bases spanning the gap. CDR3 length: 15 residues. This chain's CDR3 is CASSLGGGKDTEAFF. For the CDR3, the DNA is TGTGCCAGCAGCTTAGGGGGAGGGAAGGACACTGAAGCTTTCTTT.

This clonotype was counted at least ten times. The V call is TRBV20-1, the J call TRBJ2-4; D is uncertain. This CDR3 comprises 13 residues. The germline V gene has CDR1 DFQATT and CDR2 SNEGSKA (reference sequence). V lost 6 bases and J lost 5, with 14 bases in between. CDR3 sequence: CSAYKYQQNIQYF. CDR3 bases: TGCAGTGCGTATAAGTACCAGCAAAACATTCAGTACTTC.

A few counts support this clonotype. The genes are TRBV5-1 and TRBJ2-1; TRBD1 agrees at 11 bases. The CDR3 totals 18 residues. Germline assignment: CDR1 SGHRS and CDR2 YFSETQ. The ends lost 0 bases at V and 2 bases at J; junction bases unmatched: 7. Here the CDR3 reads CASSLGFGTGGTYNEQFF. Written as DNA, the CDR3 is TGCGCCAGCAGCTTGGGGTTCGGGACAGGGGGGACCTACAATGAGCAGTTCTTC.

The chain uses TRBV7-2 and TRBJ2-1; D is undetermined. V was cut by 1 base and J by 6 bases, with 13 bases left in between. Germline assignment: CDR1 SGHTA and CDR2 FQGNSA. CDR3 length equals 15 residues. CDR3 DNA: TGTGCCAGCAGCTTAGGGGCGCACGTAGGCAATGAGCAGTTCTTC. It translates to CASSLGAHVGNEQFF.